This entry lists 30 T cell receptor beta chains sequenced from one sample in a study of OX40 agonist ivuxolimab in advanced cancers. Libraries were prepared by immunoSEQ multiplex PCR; TCRdb keeps only in-frame clonotypes and omits some of them. Seen here are tens of thousands of clones, 70% to 90% observed once, and the top ten hold around 39%. Here the sequenced sample was CD4+ or CD8+ T cells sorted from blood, taken in a trial of the OX40 agonist ivuxolimab. The receptors here all came from an adult with an advanced solid tumor such as melanoma, head and neck, liver or kidney cancer.

The CDR3 DNA reads TGTGCCAGCAGCTTAGGCAGGGCGGGCGAGCAGTACTTC. The encoded protein is CASSLGRAGEQYF. The genes are TRBV7-9 and TRBJ2-7; D is possibly TRBD1 or TRBD2 (5 bases each). Per germline, CDR1 SEHNR and CDR2 FQNEAQ (reference sequence). This CDR3 comprises 13 residues. V lost 1 base to trimming and J lost 6 bases, with 10 bases between them. Full variable domain (outside the CDR3, taken from reference TRBV7-9 and TRBJ2-7): DTGVSQNPRHKITKRGQNVTFRCDPISEHNRLYWYRQTLGQGPEFLTYFQNEAQLEKSRLLSDRFSAERPKGSFSTLEIQRTEQGDSAMYLCASSLGRAGEQYFGPGTRLTVT.

The chain has TRBV6-1 and TRBJ1-1; D remains ambiguous. V lost 8 bases to trimming and J lost 1 base, with 17 bases between them. The CDR3 covers 15 residues. Germline V gene data show CDR1 as MNHNS and CDR2 as SASEGT. The CDR3 region is CASGKTTEGNTEAFF. Written as DNA, the CDR3 is TGTGCCAGCGGCAAGACCACTGAAGGGAACACTGAAGCTTTCTTT.

This clone was seen a handful of times. The chain links TRBV30 to TRBJ2-2; D may be TRBD1 or TRBD2 (5 bases each). V lost 4 bases, J lost 3 bases, and 15 bases lay in between. The CDR3 sequence is 15 residues long. The germline V gene encodes CDR1 GTSNPN and CDR2 SVGIG (reference sequence). The CDR3 sequence is CAWTTPGRHTGELFF. The CDR3 DNA reads TGTGCCTGGACTACGCCGGGACGGCACACCGGGGAGCTGTTTTTT.

The gene calls are TRBV6-5 and TRBJ1-1, with 7 bases matching TRBD1. The trim removed 2 bases at V and 0 bases at J, leaving 6 bases unmatched. Germline assignment: CDR1 MNHEY and CDR2 SVGAGI. The CDR3 is 16 residues long. The CDR3 loop reads CASSYDRVLMNTEAFF. Written as DNA, the CDR3 is TGTGCCAGCAGTTACGACAGGGTGCTGATGAACACTGAAGCTTTCTTT.

The rearrangement joins TRBV9 to TRBJ2-5, with D maybe TRBD2 (6 bases). The CDR3 loop spans 15 amino acids. Trimming took off 0 bases at V and 11 bases at J, with 20 bases between the two ends. Germline V gene lookup returns CDR1 SGDLS and CDR2 YYNGEE. CDR3 region: CASSVDPGAASEQYF. CDR3 coding DNA: TGTGCCAGCAGCGTAGATCCGGGAGCGGCGTCGGAGCAGTACTTC.

The DNA for the CDR3 is TGCGCCAGCAGGTATAGGGACAGCGGAGCCTACGAGCAGTACTTC. Translated, it gives CASRYRDSGAYEQYF. The chain recombines TRBV5-1 with TRBJ2-7; 7 nucleotides agree with TRBD1. Per the germline V gene, CDR1 is SGHRS and CDR2 is YFSETQ. The CDR3 extends over 15 amino acids. J gave up 2 bases and V 5 bases, and 10 bases lay outside the gene matches.

The chain combines TRBV6-5 with TRBJ1-2; the D gene is possibly TRBD1 (6 bases). Germline V lookup: CDR1 MNHEY, CDR2 SVGAGI. The CDR3 covers 15 residues. Trimming left V 2 bases short and J 4 bases short, with 14 bases between. CDR3 nucleotides: TGTGCCAGCAGTTACACCGACAGGTCGATCTATGGCTACACCTTC. This gives the protein CASSYTDRSIYGYTF.

The chain is built from TRBV7-8 and TRBJ1-1; D is uncertain. V was shortened by 1 base and J by 0 bases, with 9 bases between the two germline ends. Germline V gene sequence: CDR1 SGHVS, CDR2 FQNEAQ. The CDR3 is made up of 15 amino acids. Here the CDR3 reads CASSLDWAVNTEAFF. CDR3 bases: TGTGCCAGCAGCTTAGATTGGGCCGTGAACACTGAAGCTTTCTTT.

The chain combines TRBV6-5 with TRBJ1-4; D remains unclear. Trimming shortened V by 10 bases and J by 4 bases, and 13 bases separated the two germline ends. CDR1 is MNHEY, CDR2 SVGAGI, per germline. This CDR3 comprises 13 residues. This CDR3 reads CATRGAYNEKLFF. The CDR3 DNA reads as TGTGCCACTAGAGGAGCCTATAATGAAAAACTGTTTTTT.

This clone was seen only a few times. The rearrangement uses TRBV6-1 and TRBJ2-2, with TRBD2 as a possible D gene (7 bases). The CDR3 spans 14 residues. Trimming pared 6 bases from V and 3 bases from J, leaving 11 bases between. Germline CDR1 MNHNS, CDR2 SASEGT. The CDR3 DNA reads TGTGCCAGCAGGGAGGGGGGGGACACCGGGGAGCTGTTTTTT. Protein: CASREGGDTGELFF.

The chain employs TRBV6-5 and TRBJ2-7; D is possibly TRBD2 (6 bases). The length of the CDR3 is 13 residues. The V end lost 4 bases, the J end lost 7 bases, and 14 bases lay between the germline ends. Germline V gene lookup returns CDR1 MNHEY and CDR2 SVGAGI. The CDR3 spells CASSSPTSLEQYF. For the CDR3, the DNA is TGTGCCAGCAGTTCCCCGACTAGTTTAGAGCAGTACTTC.

The chain has TRBV5-1 and TRBJ1-1; 8 nucleotides match TRBD1. V dropped 3 bases and J dropped 4; count of bases not matched to a gene: 5. In germline, CDR1 is SGHRS, CDR2 YFSETQ. This CDR3 contains 14 residues. As DNA, the CDR3 is TGCGCCAGCAGCTGGACAGGGAGCGCCACTGAAGCTTTCTTT. Amino acid sequence: CASSWTGSATEAFF.

DNA for the CDR3: TGTGCCAGTAGCCAATATTCCGGGACAGGGGGAAATGAGCAGTTCTTC. This gives the protein CASSQYSGTGGNEQFF. The gene calls are TRBV19 and TRBJ2-1, with 11 bases aligning to TRBD1. CDR3 length: 16 residues. Germline V lookup: CDR1 LNHDA, CDR2 SQIVND (reference sequence). V trimming: 6 bases; J trimming: 7 bases; junction bases outside the gene matches: 11.

The genes are TRBV5-6 and TRBJ2-7, with 9 bases fitting TRBD2. Per germline, CDR1 SGHDT and CDR2 YYEEEE. CDR3 length: 16 residues. The V segment lost 0 bases and the J segment 0 bases; nucleotides outside the gene matches: 4. The CDR3 DNA is TGTGCCAGCAGCTTGGGACTAGCGGCCAGCTCCTACGAGCAGTACTTC. It encodes CASSLGLAASSYEQYF.

The chain employs TRBV7-3 and TRBJ2-1; D remains ambiguous. Germline V gives CDR1 SGHTA, CDR2 FQGTGA. Trimming took off 0 bases at V and 0 bases at J, with 6 bases between the two ends. This CDR3 has 15 residues. DNA for the CDR3: TGTGCCAGCAGCTTAACGGTAAGCTCCTACAATGAGCAGTTCTTC. This sequence encodes CASSLTVSSYNEQFF.

The V call is TRBV5-1, the J call TRBJ2-7; no definite D call. The length of the CDR3 is 16 residues. V lost 0 bases, J lost 5 bases, and 18 bases lay in between. CDR1 is SGHRS and CDR2 is YFSETQ in the germline V gene. This CDR3 reads CASSLVGPPQLHEQYF. The CDR3 DNA follows: TGCGCCAGCAGCTTGGTTGGTCCCCCACAATTACACGAGCAGTACTTC.

J is TRBJ2-7 and V is TRBV29-1; tentative D call: TRBD1 (5 bases). The CDR3 has 11 amino acids. The V and J ends lost 6 bases and 7 bases respectively, with 13 bases between them. The germline gives CDR1 SQVTM, CDR2 ANQGSEA. The chain's CDR3 is CSVKDIQEQYF. CDR3 DNA sequence: TGCAGCGTAAAGGACATCCAAGAGCAGTACTTC.

This clone was found a few times. This chain connects TRBV28 to TRBJ1-5; D uncertain. The ends were cut back, 5 bases at V and 0 bases at J, with 8 bases in the middle. The CDR3 is 14 residues long. Germline loops: CDR1 MDHEN, CDR2 SYDVKM. For the CDR3, the DNA is TGTGCCAGCAGTCCCGATTATAGCAATCAGCCCCAGCATTTT. Translating gives CASSPDYSNQPQHF.

J is TRBJ1-4 and V is TRBV27; maybe TRBD1 (6 bases). The ends were cut back, 5 bases at V and 0 bases at J, with 19 bases in the middle. The length of the CDR3 is 18 residues. CDR1 is MNHEY, CDR2 SMNVEV, per germline (reference sequence). The CDR3 loop reads CASSPGTGQSTTNEKLFF. The CDR3 region has the DNA TGTGCCAGCAGTCCAGGCACCGGACAGTCAACAACTAATGAAAAACTGTTTTTT.

The chain uses TRBV29-1 and TRBJ1-1; 9 positions agree with TRBD1. V gave up 5 bases and J gave up 4 bases; unmatched junction bases: 8. The germline gives CDR1 SQVTM, CDR2 ANQGSEA. There are 14 residues in the CDR3. The CDR3 DNA reads as TGCAGCGTTTCTAACAGGGGGCGAAGCACTGAAGCTTTCTTT. This codes for CSVSNRGRSTEAFF.

This chain joins TRBV7-3 and TRBJ1-5; tentatively, D is TRBD1 (5 bases). CDR3 size: 13 residues. The V and J ends lost 5 bases and 6 bases respectively, with 11 bases between them. Germline lookup yields CDR1 SGHTA and CDR2 FQGTGA. CDR3 sequence: CASSEYGGQPQHF. The CDR3 nucleotides are TGTGCCAGCAGCGAATACGGGGGTCAGCCCCAGCATTTT.

This sequence joins TRBV7-8 and TRBJ2-3, with 11 bases fitting TRBD2. CDR3 length: 16 residues. V lost 4 bases, J lost 0 bases, and 3 bases stayed unmatched. Germline V gene lookup returns CDR1 SGHVS and CDR2 FQNEAQ. The DNA of the CDR3 is TGTGCCAGCAGCTCGAGACTAGCGGGGAGCACAGATACGCAGTATTTT. This sequence encodes CASSSRLAGSTDTQYF.

The J gene is TRBJ2-3, the V gene TRBV7-6; unclear D gene. Germline loops: CDR1 SGHVS, CDR2 FNYEAQ. Trimming shortened V by 2 bases and J by 1 base, and 4 bases separated the two germline ends. The CDR3 totals 13 residues. CDR3 amino acids: CASSLTGTDTQYF. CDR3 nucleotide sequence: TGTGCCAGCAGCTTAACCGGCACAGATACGCAGTATTTT.

V usage is TRBV4-1 and J usage is TRBJ2-7, with D possibly being TRBD1 (6 bases). Germline lookup yields CDR1 MGHRA and CDR2 YSYEKL. Trimming took off 3 bases at V and 7 bases at J, with 28 bases between the two ends. CDR3 length: 18 residues. CDR3 sequence: CASSHPGWSRTEDGEQYF. As DNA, the CDR3 is TGCGCCAGCAGCCACCCGGGATGGAGCAGGACAGAGGACGGGGAGCAGTACTTC.

The V and J genes are TRBV7-2 and TRBJ2-3; possibly TRBD1 or TRBD2 for D (5 bases each). V lost 5 bases, J lost 5 bases, and 14 bases lay in between. This CDR3 region has 14 residues. CDR1 and CDR2 from the germline V gene are SGHTA and FQGNSA. As DNA, the CDR3 is TGTGCCAGCAGCCCCGTGGGGGTAAGAGATACGCAGTATTTT. Encoded protein: CASSPVGVRDTQYF. The entire variable domain, with the rest obtained from reference TRBV7-2 and TRBJ2-3, is as follows: GAGVSQSPSNKVTEKGKDVELRCDPISGHTALYWYRQSLGQGLEFLIYFQGNSAPDKSGLPSDRFSAERTGGSVSTLTIQRTQQEDSAVYLCASSPVGVRDTQYFGPGTRLTVL.

The chain links TRBV28 to TRBJ2-5; possibly TRBD1 for D (5 bases). Germline CDR1 and CDR2: MDHEN and SYDVKM. Trimming stripped 7 bases from V and 1 base from J, with 7 bases between. The CDR3 loop spans 12 amino acids. CDR3 loop: CASMDIQETQYF. In DNA, the CDR3 is TGTGCCAGCATGGACATCCAAGAGACCCAGTACTTC.

This rearrangement joins TRBV6-1 to TRBJ2-1; D is tentatively TRBD1 or TRBD2 (6 bases each). Germline V CDR1 and CDR2: MNHNS, SASEGT. The CDR3 contains 15 residues. Trimming took 6 bases from V and 4 from J, leaving 16 bases between them. For the CDR3, the DNA is TGTGCCAGCAGCTTCGAGGGGGGCCAGTACAATGAGCAGTTCTTC. Its protein product is CASSFEGGQYNEQFF.

The chain is built from TRBV19 and TRBJ1-1; D remains unclear. Trimming removed 3 bases from V and 1 base from J, with 6 bases in between. Germline assignment: CDR1 LNHDA and CDR2 SQIVND (reference sequence). CDR3 length: 13 amino acids. CDR3 DNA: TGTGCCAGTAGTATCGGACCGAACACTGAAGCTTTCTTT. Translation: CASSIGPNTEAFF.

A few counts support this clone. CDR3 residues: CASIPNGDSSYEQYF. The CDR3 nucleotides are TGTGCCAGCATTCCCAACGGGGACAGCTCCTACGAGCAGTACTTC. The V call is TRBV6-1, the J call TRBJ2-7; 7 nucleotides line up with TRBD1. CDR3 length: 15 amino acids. Trimming removed 7 bases from V and 0 bases from J; junction bases left unmatched: 9. Per germline, CDR1 MNHNS and CDR2 SASEGT.

The rearrangement links TRBV4-2 to TRBJ2-3, with a tentative D call TRBD1 (5 bases). The CDR3 loop spans 14 amino acids. V was shortened by 0 bases and J by 1 base, with 5 bases between the two germline ends. Germline V gene lookup returns CDR1 LGHNA and CDR2 YNFKEQ. CDR3 loop: CASSQEGGTDTQYF. CDR3 coding DNA: TGTGCCAGCAGCCAAGAAGGGGGCACAGATACGCAGTATTTT.